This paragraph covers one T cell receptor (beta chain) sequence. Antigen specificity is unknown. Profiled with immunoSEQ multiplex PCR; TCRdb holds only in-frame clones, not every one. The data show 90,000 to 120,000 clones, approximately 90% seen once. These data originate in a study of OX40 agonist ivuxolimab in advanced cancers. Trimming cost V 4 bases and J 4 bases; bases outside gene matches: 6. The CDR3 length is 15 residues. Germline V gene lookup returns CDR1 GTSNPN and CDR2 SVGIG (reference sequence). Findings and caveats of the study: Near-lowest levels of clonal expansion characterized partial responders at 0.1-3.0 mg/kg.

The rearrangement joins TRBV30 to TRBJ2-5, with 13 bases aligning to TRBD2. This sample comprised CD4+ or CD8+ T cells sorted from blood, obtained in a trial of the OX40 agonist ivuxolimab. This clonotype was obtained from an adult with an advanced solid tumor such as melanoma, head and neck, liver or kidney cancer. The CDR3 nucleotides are TGTGCCTGGACCTCTGGACTAGCGGGAGTAGAGACCCAGTACTTC. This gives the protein CAWTSGLAGVETQYF.